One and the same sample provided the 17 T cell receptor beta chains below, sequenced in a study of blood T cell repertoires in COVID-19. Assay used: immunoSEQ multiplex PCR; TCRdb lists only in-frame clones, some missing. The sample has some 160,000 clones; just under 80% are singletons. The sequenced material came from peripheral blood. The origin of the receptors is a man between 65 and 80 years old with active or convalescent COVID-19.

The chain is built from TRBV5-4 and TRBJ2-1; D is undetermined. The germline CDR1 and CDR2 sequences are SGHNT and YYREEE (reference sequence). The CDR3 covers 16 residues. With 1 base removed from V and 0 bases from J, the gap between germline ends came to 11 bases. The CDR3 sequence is CASSLNSRSSYNEQFF. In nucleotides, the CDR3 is TGTGCCAGCAGCTTGAATTCCCGGAGCTCCTACAATGAGCAGTTCTTC.

The CDR3, as DNA: TGTGCCAGTAGTATGGGACTAGGAGTATTGTTCGATGAGCAGTTCTTC. Its translation is CASSMGLGVLFDEQFF. The genes are TRBV19 and TRBJ2-1; 8 nucleotides match TRBD2. Germline V gene data show CDR1 as LNHDA and CDR2 as SQIVND (reference sequence). The CDR3 has 16 amino acids. V shed 3 bases and J 8 bases; nucleotides not matched to a gene: 12.

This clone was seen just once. The CDR3 here is CASSYPGQGAGNEQFF. The CDR3 bases are TGTGCCAGCAGTTACCCGGGACAGGGGGCCGGCAATGAGCAGTTCTTC. This rearrangement joins TRBV6-6 to TRBJ2-1, with TRBD1 identical over 12 bases. In germline, CDR1 is MNHNY, CDR2 SVGAGI (reference sequence). This CDR3 spans 16 amino acids. V was pared by 2 bases and J by 6 bases, with 5 bases of the junction left unmatched.

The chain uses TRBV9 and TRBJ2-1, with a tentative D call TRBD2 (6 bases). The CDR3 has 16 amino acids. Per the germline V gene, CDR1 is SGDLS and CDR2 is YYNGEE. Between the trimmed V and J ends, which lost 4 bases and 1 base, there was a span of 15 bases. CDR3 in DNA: TGTGCCAGCAGCTTCAGTCTAGCGTTATCCTACAATGAGCAGTTCTTC. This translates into CASSFSLALSYNEQFF.

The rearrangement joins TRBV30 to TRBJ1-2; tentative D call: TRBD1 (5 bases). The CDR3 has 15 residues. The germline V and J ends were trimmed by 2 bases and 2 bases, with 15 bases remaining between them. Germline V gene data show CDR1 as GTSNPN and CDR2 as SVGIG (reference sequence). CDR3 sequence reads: CAWSSAGSGNYGYTF. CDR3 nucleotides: TGTGCCTGGAGTTCGGCGGGATCAGGGAACTATGGCTACACCTTC. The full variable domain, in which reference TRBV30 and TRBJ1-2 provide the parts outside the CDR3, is SQTIHQWPATLVQPVGSPLSLECTVEGTSNPNLYWYRQAAGRGLQLLFYSVGIGQISSEVPQNLSASRPQDRQFILSSKKLLLSDSGFYLCAWSSAGSGNYGYTFGSGTRLTVV.

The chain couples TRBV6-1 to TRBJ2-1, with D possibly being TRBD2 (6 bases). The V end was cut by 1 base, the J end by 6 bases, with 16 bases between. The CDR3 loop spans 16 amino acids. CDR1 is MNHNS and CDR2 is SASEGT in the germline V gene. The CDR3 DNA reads TGTGCCAGCAGTGAAGGGAGGGCTACAAGAAGCAATGAGCAGTTCTTC. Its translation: CASSEGRATRSNEQFF.

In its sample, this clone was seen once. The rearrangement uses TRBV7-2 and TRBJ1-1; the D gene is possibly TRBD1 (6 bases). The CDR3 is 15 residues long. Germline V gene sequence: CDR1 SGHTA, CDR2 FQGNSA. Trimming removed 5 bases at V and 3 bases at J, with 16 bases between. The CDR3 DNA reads TGTGCCAGCAGCGATACAAGGGGGGGGGACACTGAAGCTTTCTTT. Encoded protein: CASSDTRGGDTEAFF.

The CDR3 sequence is CASSETQTYNEQFF. The CDR3 DNA follows: TGTGCCAGCTCAGAGACTCAAACGTACAATGAGCAGTTCTTC. The chain couples TRBV18 to TRBJ2-1, with D unresolved. Per germline, CDR1 KGHSH and CDR2 LQKENI. The V end was cut by 5 bases, the J end by 4 bases, with 12 bases between. The CDR3 is made up of 14 amino acids.

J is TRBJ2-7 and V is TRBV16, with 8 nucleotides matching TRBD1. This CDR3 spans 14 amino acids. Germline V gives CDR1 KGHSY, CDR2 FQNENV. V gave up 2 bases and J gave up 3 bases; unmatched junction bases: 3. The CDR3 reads CASSQRQGNYEQYF. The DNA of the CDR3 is TGTGCCAGCAGCCAACGACAGGGGAACTACGAGCAGTACTTC. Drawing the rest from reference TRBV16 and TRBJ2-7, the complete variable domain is GEEVAQTPKHLVRGEGQKAKLYCAPIKGHSYVFWYQQVLKNEFKFLISFQNENVFDETGMPKERFSAKCLPNSPCSLEIQATKLEDSAVYFCASSQRQGNYEQYFGPGTRLTVT.

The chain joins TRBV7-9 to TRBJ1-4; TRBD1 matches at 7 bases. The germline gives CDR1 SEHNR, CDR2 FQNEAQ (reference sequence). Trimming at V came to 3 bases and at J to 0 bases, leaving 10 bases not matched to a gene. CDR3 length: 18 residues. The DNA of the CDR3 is TGTGCCAGCAGCTTTACTCGTACAGGGGCTGCAACTAATGAAAAACTGTTTTTT. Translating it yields CASSFTRTGAATNEKLFF.

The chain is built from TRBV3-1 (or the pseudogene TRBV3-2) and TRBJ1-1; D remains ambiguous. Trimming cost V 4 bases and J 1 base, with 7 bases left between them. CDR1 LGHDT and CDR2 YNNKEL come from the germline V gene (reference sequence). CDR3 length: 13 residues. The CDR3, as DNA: TGTGCCAGCAGCCGTAGCCGGAACACTGAAGCTTTCTTT. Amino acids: CASSRSRNTEAFF.

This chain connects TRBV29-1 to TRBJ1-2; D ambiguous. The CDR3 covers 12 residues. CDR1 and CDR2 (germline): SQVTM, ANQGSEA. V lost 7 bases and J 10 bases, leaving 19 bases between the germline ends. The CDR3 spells CSATSAAGIYTF. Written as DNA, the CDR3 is TGCAGCGCCACCAGCGCCGCCGGTATCTACACCTTC.

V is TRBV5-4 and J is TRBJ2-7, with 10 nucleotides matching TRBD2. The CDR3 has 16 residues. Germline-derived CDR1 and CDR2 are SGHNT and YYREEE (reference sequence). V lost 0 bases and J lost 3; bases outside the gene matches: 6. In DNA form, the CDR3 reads TGTGCCAGCAGCTTGGACTCAGCGGGGGGGCTCTACGAGCAGTACTTC. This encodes CASSLDSAGGLYEQYF.

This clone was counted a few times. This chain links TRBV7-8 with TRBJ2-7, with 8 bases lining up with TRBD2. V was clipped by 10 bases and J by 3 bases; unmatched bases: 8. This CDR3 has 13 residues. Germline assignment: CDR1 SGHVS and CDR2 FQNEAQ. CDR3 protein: CAIAGPGGYEQYF. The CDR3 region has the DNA TGTGCCATAGCGGGACCGGGGGGCTACGAGCAGTACTTC.

This CDR3 reads CASSPTSGTGNTEAFF. DNA for the CDR3: TGTGCCAGCAGCCCGACTTCCGGGACAGGGAACACTGAAGCTTTCTTT. The V and J genes are TRBV4-2 and TRBJ1-1, with 8 nucleotides matching TRBD1. Losses at the gene ends were 4 bases for V and 1 base for J; bases not matched to a gene: 8. This CDR3 is 16 amino acids long. Per germline, CDR1 LGHNA and CDR2 YNFKEQ.

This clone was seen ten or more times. The CDR3: CASSQEGIPYGYTF. In DNA form, the CDR3 reads TGTGCCAGCAGCCAAGAGGGCATACCCTATGGCTACACCTTC. This chain joins TRBV14 and TRBJ1-2; unclear D gene. Germline CDR1 is SGHDN and CDR2 is FVKESK. Trimming left V 0 bases short and J 4 bases short, with 9 bases between. The CDR3 length is 14 residues.

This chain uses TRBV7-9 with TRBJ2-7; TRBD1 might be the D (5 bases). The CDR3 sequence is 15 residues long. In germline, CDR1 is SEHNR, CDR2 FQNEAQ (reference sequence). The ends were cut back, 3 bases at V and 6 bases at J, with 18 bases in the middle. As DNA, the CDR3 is TGTGCCAGCAGCTTCGCAGGCGGAGCAGGGATCGAGCAGTACTTC. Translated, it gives CASSFAGGAGIEQYF.